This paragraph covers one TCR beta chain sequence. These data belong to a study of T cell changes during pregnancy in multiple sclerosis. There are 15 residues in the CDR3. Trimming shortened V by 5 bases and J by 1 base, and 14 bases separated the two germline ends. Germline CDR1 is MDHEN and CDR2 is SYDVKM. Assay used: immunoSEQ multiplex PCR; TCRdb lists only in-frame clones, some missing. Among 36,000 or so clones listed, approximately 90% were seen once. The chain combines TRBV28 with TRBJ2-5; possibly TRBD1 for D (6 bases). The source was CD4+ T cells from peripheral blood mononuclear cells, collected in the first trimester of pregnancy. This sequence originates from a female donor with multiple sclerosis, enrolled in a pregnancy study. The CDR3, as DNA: TGTGCCAGCAGTCAGACAGGCGCCTTCCAAGAGACCCAGTACTTC. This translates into CASSQTGAFQETQYF. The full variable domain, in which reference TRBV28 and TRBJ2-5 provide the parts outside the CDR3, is DVKVTQSSRYLVKRTGEKVFLECVQDMDHENMFWYRQDPGLGLRLIYFSYDVKMKEKGDIPEGYSVSREKKERFSLILESASTNQTSMYLCASSQTGAFQETQYFGPGTRLLVL.